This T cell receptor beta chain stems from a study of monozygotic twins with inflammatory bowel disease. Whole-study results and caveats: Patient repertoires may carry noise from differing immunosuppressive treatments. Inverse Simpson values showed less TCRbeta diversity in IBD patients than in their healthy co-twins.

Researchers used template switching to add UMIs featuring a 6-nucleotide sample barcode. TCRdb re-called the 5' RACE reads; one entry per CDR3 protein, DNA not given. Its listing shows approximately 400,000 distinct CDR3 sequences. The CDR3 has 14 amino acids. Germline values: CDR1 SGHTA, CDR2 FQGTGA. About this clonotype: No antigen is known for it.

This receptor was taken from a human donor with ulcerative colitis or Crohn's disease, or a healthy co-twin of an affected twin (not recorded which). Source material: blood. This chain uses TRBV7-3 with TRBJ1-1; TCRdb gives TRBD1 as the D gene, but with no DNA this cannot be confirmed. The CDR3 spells CASSLQTGSVEAFF.